This T cell receptor (beta chain) derives from a study of blood T cell repertoires in COVID-19. About the study: The analysed material was cDNA or gDNA that came from T cells, B-cell-depleted T cells, or PBMCs.

The V gene's germline CDR1 is MDHEN and CDR2 SYDVKM. This CDR3 is 16 amino acids long. With 2 bases clipped from V and 7 bases from J, the junction kept 8 bases outside the gene matches. Sequencing used immunoSEQ multiplex PCR; TCRdb keeps in-frame clones, though not all of them. This sample carries 200,000 to 250,000 clones, over 75% of them seen once, and the ten largest clones take roughly 2%. The TCR was taken from a man aged 35 to 55 with active or convalescent COVID-19. The sample taken for sequencing was peripheral blood. The V call is TRBV28, the J call TRBJ2-2; the match to TRBD2 covers 9 bases. CDR3 sequence reads: CASSLRGSGSNGELFF. The CDR3 region has the DNA TGTGCCAGCAGTTTACGGGGTAGCGGGAGTAACGGGGAGCTGTTTTTT.